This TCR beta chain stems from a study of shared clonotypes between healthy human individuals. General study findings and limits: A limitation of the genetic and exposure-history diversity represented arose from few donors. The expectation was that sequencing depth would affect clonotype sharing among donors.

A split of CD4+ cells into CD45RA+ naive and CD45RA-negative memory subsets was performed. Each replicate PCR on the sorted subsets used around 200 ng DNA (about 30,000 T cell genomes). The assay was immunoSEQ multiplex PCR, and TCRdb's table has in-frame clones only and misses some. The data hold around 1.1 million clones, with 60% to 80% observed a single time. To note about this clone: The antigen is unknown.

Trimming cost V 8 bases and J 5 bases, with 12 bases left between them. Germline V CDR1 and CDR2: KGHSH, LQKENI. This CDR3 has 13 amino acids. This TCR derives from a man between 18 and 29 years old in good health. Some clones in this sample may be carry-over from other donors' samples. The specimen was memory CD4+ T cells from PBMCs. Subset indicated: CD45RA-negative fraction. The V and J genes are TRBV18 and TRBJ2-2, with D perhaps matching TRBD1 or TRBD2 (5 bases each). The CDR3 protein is CASRGDGTGELFF. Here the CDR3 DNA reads TGTGCCAGCCGTGGGGACGGGACCGGGGAGCTGTTTTTT. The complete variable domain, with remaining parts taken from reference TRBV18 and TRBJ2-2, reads NAGVMQNPRHLVRRRGQEARLRCSPMKGHSHVYWYRQLPEEGLKFMVYLQKENIIDESGMPKERFSAEFPKEGPSILRIQQVVRGDSAAYFCASRGDGTGELFFGEGSRLTVL.